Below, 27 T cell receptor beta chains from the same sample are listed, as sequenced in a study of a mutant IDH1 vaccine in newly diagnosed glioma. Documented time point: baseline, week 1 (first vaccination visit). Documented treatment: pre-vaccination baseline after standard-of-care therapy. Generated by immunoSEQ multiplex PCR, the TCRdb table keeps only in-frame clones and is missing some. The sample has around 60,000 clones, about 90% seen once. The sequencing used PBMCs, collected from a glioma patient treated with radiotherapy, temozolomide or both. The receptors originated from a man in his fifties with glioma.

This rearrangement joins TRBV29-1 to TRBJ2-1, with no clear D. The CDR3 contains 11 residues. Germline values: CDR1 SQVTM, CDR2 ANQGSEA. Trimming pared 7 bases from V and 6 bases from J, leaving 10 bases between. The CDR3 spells CSARISNEQFF. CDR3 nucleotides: TGCAGCGCACGTATCAGCAATGAGCAGTTCTTC.

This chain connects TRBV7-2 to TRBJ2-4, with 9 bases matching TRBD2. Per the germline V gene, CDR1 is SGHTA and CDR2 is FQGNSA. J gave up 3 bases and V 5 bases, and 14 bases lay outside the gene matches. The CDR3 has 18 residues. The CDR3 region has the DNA TGTGCCAGCAGCCCGACTAGCGGAGCTGGGCGGGGCAAAAACATTCAGTACTTC. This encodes CASSPTSGAGRGKNIQYF.

CDR3 bases: TGTGCCAGTAGCACCATCGAGCCCGGCCACTATGGCTACACCTTC. Encoded protein: CASSTIEPGHYGYTF. The chain is built from TRBV19 and TRBJ1-2; no definite D call. The CDR3 is made up of 15 amino acids. Trimming took off 6 bases at V and 3 bases at J, with 17 bases between the two ends. Germline V gives CDR1 LNHDA, CDR2 SQIVND (reference sequence).

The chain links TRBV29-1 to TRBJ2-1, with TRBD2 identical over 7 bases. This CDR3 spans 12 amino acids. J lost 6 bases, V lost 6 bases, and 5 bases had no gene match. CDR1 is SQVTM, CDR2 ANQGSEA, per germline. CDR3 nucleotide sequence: TGCAGCGTGGTAGCGGGCGCCAATGAGCAGTTCTTC. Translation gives CSVVAGANEQFF.

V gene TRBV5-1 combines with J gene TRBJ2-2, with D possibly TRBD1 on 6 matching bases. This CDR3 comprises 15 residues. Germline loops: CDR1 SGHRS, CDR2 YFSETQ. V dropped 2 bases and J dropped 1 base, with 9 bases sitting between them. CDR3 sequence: CASSFGQMNTGELFF. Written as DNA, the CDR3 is TGCGCCAGCAGCTTCGGACAGATGAACACCGGGGAGCTGTTTTTT.

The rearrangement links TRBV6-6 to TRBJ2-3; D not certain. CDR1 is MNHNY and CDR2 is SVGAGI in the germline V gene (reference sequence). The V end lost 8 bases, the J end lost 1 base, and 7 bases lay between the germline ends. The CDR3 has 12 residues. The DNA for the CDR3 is TGTGCCAGCCGACTCGGCACAGATACGCAGTATTTT. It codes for CASRLGTDTQYF.

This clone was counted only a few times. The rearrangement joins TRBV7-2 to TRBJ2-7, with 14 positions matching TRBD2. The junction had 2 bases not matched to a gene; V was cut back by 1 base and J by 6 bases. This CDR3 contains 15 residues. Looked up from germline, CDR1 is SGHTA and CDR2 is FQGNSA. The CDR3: CASSLDGLAGGEQYF. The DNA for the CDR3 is TGTGCCAGCAGCTTAGATGGACTAGCGGGGGGCGAGCAGTACTTC.

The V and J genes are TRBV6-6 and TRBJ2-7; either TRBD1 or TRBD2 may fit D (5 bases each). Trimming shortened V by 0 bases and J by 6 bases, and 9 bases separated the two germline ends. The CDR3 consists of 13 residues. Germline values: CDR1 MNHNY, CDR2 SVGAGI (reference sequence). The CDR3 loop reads CASSYSTRGEQYF. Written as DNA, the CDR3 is TGTGCCAGCAGTTACTCGACGAGGGGCGAGCAGTACTTC.

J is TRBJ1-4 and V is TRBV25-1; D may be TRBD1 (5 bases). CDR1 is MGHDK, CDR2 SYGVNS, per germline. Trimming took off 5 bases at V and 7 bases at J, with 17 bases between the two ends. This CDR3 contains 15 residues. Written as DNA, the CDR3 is TGTGCCAGCAGTCCCTTGGGGAGCAGGGTTGAAAAACTGTTTTTT. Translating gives CASSPLGSRVEKLFF.

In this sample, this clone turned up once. This CDR3 reads CASSQEGGGGLRGEQYF. The CDR3 coding sequence is TGTGCCAGCAGCCAAGAAGGAGGGGGGGGCCTGCGGGGCGAGCAGTACTTC. The chain uses TRBV4-2 and TRBJ2-7; weak D call: TRBD2 (7 bases). Trimming left V 0 bases short and J 6 bases short, with 21 bases between. This CDR3 has 17 residues. Germline V gene lookup returns CDR1 LGHNA and CDR2 YNFKEQ.

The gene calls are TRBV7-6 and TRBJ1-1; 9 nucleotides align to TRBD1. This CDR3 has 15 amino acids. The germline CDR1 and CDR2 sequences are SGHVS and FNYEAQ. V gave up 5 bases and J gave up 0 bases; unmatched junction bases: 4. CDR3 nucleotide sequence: TGTGCCAGCAGCCGCGGACAGGGGTTGAACACTGAAGCTTTCTTT. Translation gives CASSRGQGLNTEAFF.

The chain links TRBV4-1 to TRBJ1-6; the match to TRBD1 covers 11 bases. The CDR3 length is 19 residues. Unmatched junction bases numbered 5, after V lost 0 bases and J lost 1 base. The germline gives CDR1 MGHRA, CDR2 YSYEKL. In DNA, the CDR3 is TGCGCCAGCAGCCAAGACGCCGGACAGGGGGCTTCCTATAATTCACCCCTCCACTTT. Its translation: CASSQDAGQGASYNSPLHF.

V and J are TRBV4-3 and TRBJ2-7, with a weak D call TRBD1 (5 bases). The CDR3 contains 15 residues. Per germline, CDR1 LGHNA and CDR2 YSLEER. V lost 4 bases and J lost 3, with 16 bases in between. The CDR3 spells CASSPGDRGGYEQYF. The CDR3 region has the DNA TGCGCCAGCAGCCCCGGCGATAGGGGCGGCTACGAGCAGTACTTC.

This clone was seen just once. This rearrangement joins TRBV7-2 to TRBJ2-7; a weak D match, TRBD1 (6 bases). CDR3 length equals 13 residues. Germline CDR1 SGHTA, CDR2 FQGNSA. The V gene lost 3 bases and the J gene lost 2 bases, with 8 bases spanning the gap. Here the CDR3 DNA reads TGTGCCAGCAGCTTGGGACACCCCTACGAGCAGTACTTC. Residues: CASSLGHPYEQYF.

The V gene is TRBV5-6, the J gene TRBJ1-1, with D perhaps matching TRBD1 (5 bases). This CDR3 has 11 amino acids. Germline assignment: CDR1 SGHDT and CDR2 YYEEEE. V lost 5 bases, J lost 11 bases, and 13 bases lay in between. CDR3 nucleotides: TGTGCCAGCAGTTCAGGGCGAGGGGCTTTCTTT. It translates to CASSSGRGAFF.

CDR3 DNA sequence: TGCGCCAGCAGTGCACGAAGGGTACAAGAGACCCAGTACTTC. Protein product: CASSARRVQETQYF. The chain carries TRBV10-2 and TRBJ2-5; no clear D. V was pared by 4 bases and J by 2 bases, with 11 bases between. Germline CDR1 WSHSY, CDR2 SAAADI. This CDR3 has 14 amino acids.

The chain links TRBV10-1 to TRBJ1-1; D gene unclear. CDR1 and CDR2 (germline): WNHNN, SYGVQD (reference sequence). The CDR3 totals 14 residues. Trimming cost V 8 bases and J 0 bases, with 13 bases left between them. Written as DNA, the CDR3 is TGCGCCAGCCAAAGACCTCCTATGAACACTGAAGCTTTCTTT. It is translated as CASQRPPMNTEAFF.

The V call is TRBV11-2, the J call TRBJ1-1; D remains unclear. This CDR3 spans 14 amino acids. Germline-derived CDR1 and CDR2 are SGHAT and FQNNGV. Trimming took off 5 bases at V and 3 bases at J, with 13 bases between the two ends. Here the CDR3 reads CASSARVRDTEAFF. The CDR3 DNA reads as TGTGCCAGCAGCGCGAGGGTACGGGACACTGAAGCTTTCTTT. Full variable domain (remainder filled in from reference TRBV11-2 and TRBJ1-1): EAGVAQSPRYKIIEKRQSVAFWCNPISGHATLYWYQQILGQGPKLLIQFQNNGVVDDSQLPKDRFSAERLKGVDSTLKIQPAKLEDSAVYLCASSARVRDTEAFFGQGTRLTVV.

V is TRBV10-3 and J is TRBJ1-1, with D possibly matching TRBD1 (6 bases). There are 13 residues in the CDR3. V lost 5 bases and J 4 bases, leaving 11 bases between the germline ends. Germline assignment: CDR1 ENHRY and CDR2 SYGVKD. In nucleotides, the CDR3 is TGTGCCATCAGTACCCGCAGGGGCACTGAAGCTTTCTTT. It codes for CAISTRRGTEAFF.

As DNA, the CDR3 is TGTGCCAGCAGCGGCAGACAGGGTCTGAGAGGATACGAGCAGTACTTC. It translates to CASSGRQGLRGYEQYF. The V gene is TRBV7-9, the J gene TRBJ2-7; TRBD1 aligns across 7 bases. J was trimmed by 4 bases and V by 5 bases; bases with no gene match: 14. The CDR3 consists of 16 residues. From germline, CDR1 is SEHNR and CDR2 FQNEAQ (reference sequence).

The CDR3 DNA is TGTGCCAGCAGCCCGGGACTCTCTGGGGCCAACGTCCTGACTTTC. Its protein is CASSPGLSGANVLTF. V is TRBV7-2 and J is TRBJ2-6; maybe TRBD2 (6 bases). The germline V gene encodes CDR1 SGHTA and CDR2 FQGNSA. This CDR3 spans 15 amino acids. The V gene lost 5 bases and the J gene lost 0 bases, with 8 bases spanning the gap. Based on the CDR3 plus reference TRBV7-2 and TRBJ2-6, the full variable domain is GAGVSQSPSNKVTEKGKDVELRCDPISGHTALYWYRQSLGQGLEFLIYFQGNSAPDKSGLPSDRFSAERTGGSVSTLTIQRTQQEDSAVYLCASSPGLSGANVLTFGAGSRLTVL.

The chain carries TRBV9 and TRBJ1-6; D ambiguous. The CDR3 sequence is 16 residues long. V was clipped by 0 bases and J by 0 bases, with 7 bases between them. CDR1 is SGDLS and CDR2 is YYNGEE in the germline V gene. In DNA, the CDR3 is TGTGCCAGCAGCGTAGGGGTGAGCTCCTATAATTCACCCCTCCACTTT. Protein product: CASSVGVSSYNSPLHF.

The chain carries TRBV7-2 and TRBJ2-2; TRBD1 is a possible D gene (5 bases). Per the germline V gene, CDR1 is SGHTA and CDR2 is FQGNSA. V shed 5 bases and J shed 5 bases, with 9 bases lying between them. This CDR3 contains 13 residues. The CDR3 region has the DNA TGTGCCAGCAGCCCTCCAGGGACCGGGGAGCTGTTTTTT. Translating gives CASSPPGTGELFF.

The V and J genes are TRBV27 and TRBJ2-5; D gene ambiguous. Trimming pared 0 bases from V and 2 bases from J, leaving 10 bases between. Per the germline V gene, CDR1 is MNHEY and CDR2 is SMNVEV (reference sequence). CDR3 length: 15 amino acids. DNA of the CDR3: TGTGCCAGCAGTTTATCCCCGCGGCATCAAGAGACCCAGTACTTC. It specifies CASSLSPRHQETQYF.

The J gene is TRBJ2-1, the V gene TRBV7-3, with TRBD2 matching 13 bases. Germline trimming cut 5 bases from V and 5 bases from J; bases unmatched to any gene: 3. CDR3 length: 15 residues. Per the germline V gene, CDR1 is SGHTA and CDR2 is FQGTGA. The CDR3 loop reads CASSRGTSGNNEQFF. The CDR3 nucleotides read TGTGCCAGCAGCCGAGGGACTAGCGGGAACAATGAGCAGTTCTTC. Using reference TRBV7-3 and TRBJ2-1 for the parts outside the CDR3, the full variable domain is GAGVSQTPSNKVTEKGKYVELRCDPISGHTALYWYRQSLGQGPEFLIYFQGTGAADDSGLPNDRFFAVRPEGSVSTLKIQRTERGDSAVYLCASSRGTSGNNEQFFGPGTRLTVL.

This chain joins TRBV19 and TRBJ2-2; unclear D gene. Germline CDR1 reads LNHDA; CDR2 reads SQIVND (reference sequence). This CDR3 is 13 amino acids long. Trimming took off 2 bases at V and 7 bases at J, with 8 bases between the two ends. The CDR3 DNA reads TGTGCCAGTAGTATATTGGTGGGCGGGGAGCTGTTTTTT. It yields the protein CASSILVGGELFF.

CDR3: CASSPGGGQNTEAFF. For the CDR3, the DNA is TGTGCCAGCAGCCCAGGAGGGGGGCAGAACACTGAAGCTTTCTTT. The chain is built from TRBV11-3 and TRBJ1-1, with D perhaps matching TRBD1 (6 bases). The V end lost 5 bases, the J end lost 1 base, and 14 bases lay between the germline ends. Germline assignment: CDR1 SGHNT and CDR2 YENEEA. This CDR3 region has 15 residues.